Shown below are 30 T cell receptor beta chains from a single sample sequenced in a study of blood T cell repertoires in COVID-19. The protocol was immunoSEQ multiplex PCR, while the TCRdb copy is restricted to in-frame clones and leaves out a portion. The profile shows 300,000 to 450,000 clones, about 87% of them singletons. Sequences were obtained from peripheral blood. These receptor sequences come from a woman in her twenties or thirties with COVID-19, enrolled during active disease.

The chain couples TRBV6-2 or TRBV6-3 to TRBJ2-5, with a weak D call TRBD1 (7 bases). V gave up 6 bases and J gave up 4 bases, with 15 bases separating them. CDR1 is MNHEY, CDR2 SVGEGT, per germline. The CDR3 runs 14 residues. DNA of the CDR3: TGTGCCAGCAGCGCACAGGGGAGGTCAGAGACCCAGTACTTC. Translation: CASSAQGRSETQYF.

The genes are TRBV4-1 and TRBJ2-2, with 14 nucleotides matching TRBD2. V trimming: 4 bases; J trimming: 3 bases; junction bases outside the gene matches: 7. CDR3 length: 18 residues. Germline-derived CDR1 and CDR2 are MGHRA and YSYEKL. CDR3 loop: CASSPGTSGSGYTGELFF. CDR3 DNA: TGCGCCAGCAGCCCCGGGACTAGCGGGAGTGGGTACACCGGGGAGCTGTTTTTT.

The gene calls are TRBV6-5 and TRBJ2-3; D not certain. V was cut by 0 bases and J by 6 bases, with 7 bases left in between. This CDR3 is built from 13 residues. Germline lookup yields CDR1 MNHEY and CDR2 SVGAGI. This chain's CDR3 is CASSYSIRDTQYF. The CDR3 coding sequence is TGTGCCAGCAGTTACTCGATTCGGGATACGCAGTATTTT.

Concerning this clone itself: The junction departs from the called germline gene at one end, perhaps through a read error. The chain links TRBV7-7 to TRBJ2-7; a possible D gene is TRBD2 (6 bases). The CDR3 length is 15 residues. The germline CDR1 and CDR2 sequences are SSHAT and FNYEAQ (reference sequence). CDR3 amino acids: CASSLGAGSSYEQYF. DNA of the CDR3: TGTGCTAGCAGCTTAGGTGCCGGGAGCTCCTACGAGCAGTACTTC.

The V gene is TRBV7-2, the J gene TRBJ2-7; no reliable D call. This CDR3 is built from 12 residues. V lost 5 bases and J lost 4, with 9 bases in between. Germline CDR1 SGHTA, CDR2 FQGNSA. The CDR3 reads CASSLNDYEQYF. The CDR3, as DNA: TGTGCCAGCAGCCTAAACGATTACGAGCAGTACTTC.

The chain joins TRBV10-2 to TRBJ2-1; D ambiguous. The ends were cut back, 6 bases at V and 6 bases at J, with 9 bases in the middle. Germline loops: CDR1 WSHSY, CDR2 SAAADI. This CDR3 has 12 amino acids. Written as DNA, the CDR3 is TGCGCCAGCAGCTCTGTGTTCAATGAGCAGTTCTTC. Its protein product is CASSSVFNEQFF.

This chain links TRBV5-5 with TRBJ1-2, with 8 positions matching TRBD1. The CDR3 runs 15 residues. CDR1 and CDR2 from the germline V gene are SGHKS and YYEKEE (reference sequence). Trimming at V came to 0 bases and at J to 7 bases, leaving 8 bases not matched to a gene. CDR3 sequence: CASSLAGGGLLGYTF. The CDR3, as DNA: TGTGCCAGCAGCTTGGCAGGGGGCGGATTGCTTGGCTACACCTTC.

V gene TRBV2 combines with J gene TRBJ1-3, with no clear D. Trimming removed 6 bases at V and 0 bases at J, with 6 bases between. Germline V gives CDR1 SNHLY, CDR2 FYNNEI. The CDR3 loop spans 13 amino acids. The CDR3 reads CASRAGSGNTIYF. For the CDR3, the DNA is TGTGCCAGCAGGGCGGGCTCTGGAAACACCATATATTTT.

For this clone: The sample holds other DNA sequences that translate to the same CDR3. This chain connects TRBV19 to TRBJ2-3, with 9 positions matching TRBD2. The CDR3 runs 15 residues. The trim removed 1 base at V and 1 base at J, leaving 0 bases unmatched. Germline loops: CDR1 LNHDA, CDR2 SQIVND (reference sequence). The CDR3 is CASSIGTSGTDTQYF. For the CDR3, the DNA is TGTGCCAGTAGTATAGGGACTAGCGGCACAGATACGCAGTATTTT.

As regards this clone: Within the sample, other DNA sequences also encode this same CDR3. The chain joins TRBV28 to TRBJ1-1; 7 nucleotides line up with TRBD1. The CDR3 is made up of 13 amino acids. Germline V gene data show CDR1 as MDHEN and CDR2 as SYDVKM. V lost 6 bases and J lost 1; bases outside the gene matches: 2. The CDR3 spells CASRRQGNTEAFF. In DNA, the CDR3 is TGTGCCAGCAGGCGACAGGGGAACACTGAAGCTTTCTTT.

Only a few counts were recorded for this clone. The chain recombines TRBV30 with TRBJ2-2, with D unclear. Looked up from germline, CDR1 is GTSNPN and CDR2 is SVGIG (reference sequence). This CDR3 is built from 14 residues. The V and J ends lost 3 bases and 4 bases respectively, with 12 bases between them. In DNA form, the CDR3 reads TGTGCCTGGAGCGCAACCCAGGTCACCGGGGAGCTGTTTTTT. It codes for CAWSATQVTGELFF.

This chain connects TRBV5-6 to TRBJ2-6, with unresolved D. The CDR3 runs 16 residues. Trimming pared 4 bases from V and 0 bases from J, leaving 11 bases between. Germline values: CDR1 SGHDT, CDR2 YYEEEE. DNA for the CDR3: TGTGCCAGCAGCCCCCTTGGCCCCTCTGGGGCCAACGTCCTGACTTTC. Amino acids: CASSPLGPSGANVLTF.

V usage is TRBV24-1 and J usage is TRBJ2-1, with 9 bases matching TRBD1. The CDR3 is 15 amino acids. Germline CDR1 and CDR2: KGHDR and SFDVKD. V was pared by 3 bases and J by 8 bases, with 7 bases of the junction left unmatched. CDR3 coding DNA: TGTGCCACCAGTGATCCGGGACAGGGTACAGATGAGCAGTTCTTC. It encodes CATSDPGQGTDEQFF.

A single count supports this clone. The CDR3 bases are TGCGCCAGCAGCCGCGGACAGCACTACGAGCAGTACTTC. Its translation is CASSRGQHYEQYF. V usage is TRBV4-3 and J usage is TRBJ2-7; a weak D match, TRBD1 (6 bases). Germline V gene lookup returns CDR1 LGHNA and CDR2 YSLEER. This CDR3 contains 13 residues. Trimming cost V 4 bases and J 3 bases, with 10 bases left between them.

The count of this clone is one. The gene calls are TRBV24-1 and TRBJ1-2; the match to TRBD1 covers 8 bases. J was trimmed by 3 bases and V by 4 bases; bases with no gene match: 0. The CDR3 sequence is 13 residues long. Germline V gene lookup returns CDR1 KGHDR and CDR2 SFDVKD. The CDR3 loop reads CATSEGQDYGYTF. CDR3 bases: TGTGCCACCAGTGAGGGACAGGACTATGGCTACACCTTC.

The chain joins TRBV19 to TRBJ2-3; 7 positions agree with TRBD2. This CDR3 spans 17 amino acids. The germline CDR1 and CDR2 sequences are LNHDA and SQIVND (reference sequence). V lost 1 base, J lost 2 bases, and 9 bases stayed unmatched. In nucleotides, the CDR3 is TGTGCCAGTAGTATAGGAGGGGCGGGAGCCCTCACAGATACGCAGTATTTT. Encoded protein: CASSIGGAGALTDTQYF.

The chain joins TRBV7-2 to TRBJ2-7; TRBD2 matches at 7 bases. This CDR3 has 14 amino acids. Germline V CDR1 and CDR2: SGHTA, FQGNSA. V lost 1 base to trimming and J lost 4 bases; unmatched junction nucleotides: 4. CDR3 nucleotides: TGTGCCAGCAGCTTAGACGCTAGCGGTTACGAGCAGTACTTC. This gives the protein CASSLDASGYEQYF.

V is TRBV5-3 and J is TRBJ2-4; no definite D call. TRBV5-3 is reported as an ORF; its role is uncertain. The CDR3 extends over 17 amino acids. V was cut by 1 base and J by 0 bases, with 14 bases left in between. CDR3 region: CARSLCGHPVAKNIQYF. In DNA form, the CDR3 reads TGTGCCAGAAGCTTGTGTGGGCACCCCGTAGCCAAAAACATTCAGTACTTC.

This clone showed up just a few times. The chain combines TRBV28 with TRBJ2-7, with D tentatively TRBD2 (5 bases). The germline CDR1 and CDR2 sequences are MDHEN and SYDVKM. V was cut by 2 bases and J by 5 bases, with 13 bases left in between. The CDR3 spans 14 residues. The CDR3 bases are TGTGCCAGCAGTTTAGCCCCTCCGGGGAACGAGCAGTACTTC. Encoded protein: CASSLAPPGNEQYF.

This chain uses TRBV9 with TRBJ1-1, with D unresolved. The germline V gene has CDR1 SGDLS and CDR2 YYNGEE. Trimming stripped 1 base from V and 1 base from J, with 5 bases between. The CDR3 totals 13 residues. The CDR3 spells CASSVLQNTEAFF. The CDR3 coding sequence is TGTGCCAGCAGCGTATTACAGAACACTGAAGCTTTCTTT.

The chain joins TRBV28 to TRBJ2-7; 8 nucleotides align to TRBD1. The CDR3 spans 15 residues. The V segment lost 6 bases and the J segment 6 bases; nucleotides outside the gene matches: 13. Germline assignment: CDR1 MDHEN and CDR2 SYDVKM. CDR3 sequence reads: CASSTRGQGGGEQYF. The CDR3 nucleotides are TGTGCCAGCAGCACTAGAGGACAGGGTGGGGGCGAGCAGTACTTC.

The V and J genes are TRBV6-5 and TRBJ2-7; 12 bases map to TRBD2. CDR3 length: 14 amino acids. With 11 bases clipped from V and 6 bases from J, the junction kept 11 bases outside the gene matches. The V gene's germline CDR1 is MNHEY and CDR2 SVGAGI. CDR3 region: CASGLAGSEGEQYF. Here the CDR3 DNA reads TGTGCCTCCGGACTAGCGGGATCAGAGGGCGAGCAGTACTTC.

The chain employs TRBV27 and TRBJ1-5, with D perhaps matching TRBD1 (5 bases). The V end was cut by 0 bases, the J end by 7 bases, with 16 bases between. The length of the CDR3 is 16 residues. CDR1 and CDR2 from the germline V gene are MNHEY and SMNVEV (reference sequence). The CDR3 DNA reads TGTGCCAGCAGTTTATCCCACGGGGGGTTGGGACAGCCCCAGCATTTT. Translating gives CASSLSHGGLGQPQHF.

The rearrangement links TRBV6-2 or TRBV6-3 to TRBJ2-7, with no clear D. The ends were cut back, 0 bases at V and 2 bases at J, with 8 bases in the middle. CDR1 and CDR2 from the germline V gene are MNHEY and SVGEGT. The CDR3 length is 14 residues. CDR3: CASSYSIGPYEQYF. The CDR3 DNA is TGTGCCAGCAGTTACTCCATTGGCCCCTACGAGCAGTACTTC.

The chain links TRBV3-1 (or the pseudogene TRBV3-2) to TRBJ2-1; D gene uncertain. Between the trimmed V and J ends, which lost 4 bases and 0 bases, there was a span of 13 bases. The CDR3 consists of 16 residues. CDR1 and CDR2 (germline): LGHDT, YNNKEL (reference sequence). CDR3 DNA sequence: TGTGCCAGCAGCCTTCATCGGTCAAGCTCCTACAATGAGCAGTTCTTC. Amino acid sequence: CASSLHRSSSYNEQFF.

The CDR3 sequence is CASSLLAGSSYNEQFF. CDR3 nucleotides: TGTGCCAGCAGCTTATTGGCGGGGAGCTCCTACAATGAGCAGTTCTTC. The chain combines TRBV11-2 with TRBJ2-1; a weak D match, TRBD2 (6 bases). CDR3 length equals 16 residues. The germline V and J ends were trimmed by 2 bases and 0 bases, with 11 bases remaining between them. In germline, CDR1 is SGHAT, CDR2 FQNNGV. Drawing the rest from reference TRBV11-2 and TRBJ2-1, the complete variable domain is EAGVAQSPRYKIIEKRQSVAFWCNPISGHATLYWYQQILGQGPKLLIQFQNNGVVDDSQLPKDRFSAERLKGVDSTLKIQPAKLEDSAVYLCASSLLAGSSYNEQFFGPGTRLTVL.

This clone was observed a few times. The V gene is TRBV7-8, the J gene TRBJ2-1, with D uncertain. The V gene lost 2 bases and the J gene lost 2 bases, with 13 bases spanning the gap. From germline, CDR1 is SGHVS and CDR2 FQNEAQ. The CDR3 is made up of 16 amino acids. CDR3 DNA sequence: TGTGCCAGCAGCTTAAGAAGGAGCATCACCTACAATGAGCAGTTCTTC. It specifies CASSLRRSITYNEQFF.

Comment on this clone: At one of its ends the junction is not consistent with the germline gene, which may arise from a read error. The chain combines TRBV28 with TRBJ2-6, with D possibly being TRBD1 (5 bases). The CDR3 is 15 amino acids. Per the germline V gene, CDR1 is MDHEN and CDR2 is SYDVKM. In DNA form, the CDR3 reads TGTGCCAGCACCCCAGGGAACTCTGAGGCCAACGTCCTGACTTTC. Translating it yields CASTPGNSEANVLTF.

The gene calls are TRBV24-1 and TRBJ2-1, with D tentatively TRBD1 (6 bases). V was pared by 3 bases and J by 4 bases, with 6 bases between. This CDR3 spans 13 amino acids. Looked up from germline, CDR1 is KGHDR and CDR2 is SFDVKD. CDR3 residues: CATSDTGYNEQFF. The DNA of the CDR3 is TGTGCCACCAGTGATACAGGGTACAATGAGCAGTTCTTC.

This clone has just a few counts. The CDR3 coding sequence is TGTGCCAGCAGCTTGGAGGGTGGACAGCCCCAGCATTTT. This sequence encodes CASSLEGGQPQHF. The chain is built from TRBV11-2 and TRBJ1-5; D is unresolved. This CDR3 has 13 amino acids. V lost 3 bases and J lost 7, with 10 bases in between. Germline V gene sequence: CDR1 SGHAT, CDR2 FQNNGV.